This T cell receptor beta chain was identified in a study of OX40 agonist ivuxolimab in advanced cancers. Study at large: A history of anti-PD-1, anti-PD-L1 or anti-CTLA-4 therapy was acceptable, and 30% to 45% had some. Three patients responded partially, comprising one with hepatocellular carcinoma and two with cutaneous melanoma. Study-level results: The study found that CD8+ T cells averaged more expanded clones than CD4+. People who partly responded at 0.1-3.0 mg/kg had some of the least clonal expansion seen.

V was pared by 5 bases and J by 7 bases, with 8 bases between. Germline V gives CDR1 SEHNR, CDR2 FQNEAQ (reference sequence). The CDR3 contains 11 residues. Clones were sequenced by immunoSEQ multiplex PCR, and TCRdb holds only the in-frame ones, with some missing. The sample records roughly 30,000 clones, approximately 90% being singletons. A remark on this clone: What it binds is unknown.

The receptor was isolated from an adult with an advanced solid tumor such as melanoma, head and neck, liver or kidney cancer. This material consisted of CD4+ or CD8+ T cells sorted from blood, taken in a trial of the OX40 agonist ivuxolimab. The genes are TRBV7-9 and TRBJ2-5; D may be TRBD1 or TRBD2 (5 bases each). CDR3 residues: CASSPGGTQYF. CDR3 in DNA: TGTGCCAGCAGCCCTGGGGGGACCCAGTACTTC.